Described below is a single TCR beta chain sequence and its context. What it binds is not known. Germline lookup yields CDR1 SGHAT and CDR2 FQNNGV. The CDR3 spans 16 residues. Trimming pared 4 bases from V and 1 base from J, leaving 16 bases between. This sample is drawn from a study of CD8 T cells in ankylosing spondylitis. TCRdb reprocessed the 5' RACE reads via MiXCR and lists one record per CDR3 protein. The sample includes roughly 150,000 distinct CDR3 sequences, 30% to 35% seen only once; the top ten take approximately 6%. Study observations and caveats: Significant enrichment of disease-linked clones was reportedly seen in matched ankylosing spondylitis synovial fluid. A TCR beta motif made of fewer than 10 highly homologous variants seemed typical of ankylosing spondylitis blood.

The TCR comes from a male donor with ankylosing spondylitis. The source material was synovial fluid, either unsorted or a sorted T cell fraction (not recorded which). The V call is TRBV11-2, the J call TRBJ1-1; possibly TRBD1 for D (6 bases). The CDR3 DNA is TGTGCCAGCAGCTCGATGGGGGGGGCATCGAACACTGAAGCTTTCTTT. It codes for CASSSMGGASNTEAFF.